Following are 32 T cell receptor beta chains from one sample sequenced in a study of metastatic and nonmetastatic thyroid tumors (TCRdb year 2020). The library was generated by PCR. These reads were obtained on an Illumina HiSeq 4000. TCRdb ran its own pipeline on the public reads, namely fastp trimming at Q25 and MiXCR clone calling, and kept in-frame beta chains. The sample table holds 15,000 to 20,000 clones, of which roughly 24% were seen once. The top ten clones comprise approximately 15% of the sample. None of the patients had been given any treatment before thyroid surgery. The sequencing sample was made of adjacent normal tissue. The origin of the receptors is a female donor with papillary thyroid cancer or a benign thyroid nodule (not recorded which). Some clones in this sample may be carry-over from other donors' samples.

In this sample, this clone turned up a few times. Within the sample, other DNA sequences also encode this same CDR3. This chain joins TRBV5-8 and TRBJ1-6, with 7 positions matching TRBD1. Germline V gives CDR1 SGHTS, CDR2 YDEGEE. The CDR3 is 14 residues long. The V gene end was trimmed by 2 bases and the J gene end by 14 bases; junction bases not matched to a gene: 10. This CDR3 reads CASSFDRAQGALHF. The CDR3 DNA reads as TGTGCCAGCAGCTTCGACAGGGCCCAGGGGGCCCTCCACTTT.

This chain links TRBV6-2 or TRBV6-3 with TRBJ2-5; 8 nucleotides align to TRBD2. Looked up from germline, CDR1 is MNHEY and CDR2 is SVGEGT. The CDR3 runs to 14 residues. V was pared by 1 base and J by 7 bases, with 5 bases of the junction left unmatched. For the CDR3, the DNA is TGTGCCAGCAGTTACTACAGGACTAGCTCGACCCAGTACTTC. It translates to CASSYYRTSSTQYF.

This clone counts as medium-sized. V usage is TRBV20-1 and J usage is TRBJ2-7, with D uncertain. CDR1 is DFQATT and CDR2 is SNEGSKA in the germline V gene (reference sequence). Trimming removed 6 bases from V and 6 bases from J, with 12 bases in between. CDR3 length: 11 residues. The CDR3 bases are TGCAGTGCCCGCCTCCCGTCCGAGCAGTACTTC. Translation: CSARLPSEQYF.

Of note for this clone: Other DNA sequences in the sample encode the same CDR3. The DNA for the CDR3 is TGTGCCAGCAAGGGGCAGGGGGCGAGTGGCTACACCTTC. The encoded protein is CASKGQGASGYTF. This chain uses TRBV6-1 with TRBJ1-2, with 8 positions matching TRBD1. The V gene end was trimmed by 7 bases and the J gene end by 7 bases; junction bases not matched to a gene: 8. The germline CDR1 and CDR2 sequences are MNHNS and SASEGT. The CDR3 extends over 13 amino acids.

This clone was detected ten times or more. The V and J genes are TRBV20-1 and TRBJ1-1; 7 nucleotides match TRBD1. Germline CDR1 is DFQATT and CDR2 is SNEGSKA (reference sequence). The trim removed 1 base at V and 5 bases at J, leaving 4 bases unmatched. The CDR3 is made up of 13 amino acids. CDR3 sequence: CSARGGGMTEAFF. Written as DNA, the CDR3 is TGCAGTGCTAGAGGAGGGGGCATGACTGAAGCTTTCTTT.

The V and J genes are TRBV27 and TRBJ2-5, with TRBD2 identical over 9 bases. Germline CDR1 reads MNHEY; CDR2 reads SMNVEV (reference sequence). The CDR3 has 16 amino acids. V shed 4 bases and J 4 bases; nucleotides not matched to a gene: 10. The CDR3 nucleotides are TGTGCCAGCAGTTGGGCGACTAGCGGTGAGCTAGAGACCCAGTACTTC. Translated, it gives CASSWATSGELETQYF.

This clone was seen more than once but under ten times. The rearrangement links TRBV5-1 to TRBJ1-1; D perhaps matches TRBD1 (6 bases). CDR1 is SGHRS and CDR2 is YFSETQ in the germline V gene. The germline V and J ends were trimmed by 5 bases and 1 base, with 12 bases remaining between them. The CDR3 is 14 residues long. This CDR3 reads CASRRQAGNTEAFF. The DNA of the CDR3 is TGCGCCAGCAGGCGACAGGCAGGGAACACTGAAGCTTTCTTT.

This chain joins TRBV5-8 and TRBJ2-3; D may correspond to TRBD1 or TRBD2 (5 bases each). Germline V gene sequence: CDR1 SGHTS, CDR2 YDEGEE. V shed 4 bases and J shed 6 bases, with 12 bases lying between them. The CDR3 consists of 13 residues. The CDR3 region is CASSRDRSDTQYF. The CDR3 bases are TGTGCCAGCAGCCGGGACCGGTCCGATACGCAGTATTTT.

By share, this clone counts as medium-sized (0.01 to 0.1%). This chain connects TRBV9 to TRBJ1-6, with D unclear. The V and J ends lost 0 bases and 7 bases respectively, with 11 bases between them. CDR1 and CDR2 from the germline V gene are SGDLS and YYNGEE. The CDR3 is made up of 15 amino acids. This CDR3 is CASSVGAGLNSPLHF. CDR3 DNA sequence: TGTGCCAGCAGCGTAGGAGCAGGTCTAAATTCACCCCTCCACTTT.

This clone is medium-sized by share. The V and J genes are TRBV5-1 and TRBJ2-5, with D perhaps TRBD1 or TRBD2 (7 bases each). The CDR3 spans 16 residues. Germline lookup yields CDR1 SGHRS and CDR2 YFSETQ. The V and J ends lost 1 base and 3 bases respectively, with 16 bases between them. The CDR3 here is CASSLFPGGVEETQYF. The CDR3 coding sequence is TGCGCCAGCAGCTTGTTCCCAGGGGGGGTCGAAGAGACCCAGTACTTC.

Concerning this clone itself: Without the conserved terminal phenylalanine or tryptophan, this CDR3 likely stems from a read error. The J gene is TRBJ2-7, the V gene TRBV11-3; 9 nucleotides align to TRBD1. CDR1 is SGHNT, CDR2 YENEEA, per germline. This CDR3 is built from 14 residues. The trim removed 3 bases at V and 2 bases at J, leaving 2 bases unmatched. In DNA form, the CDR3 reads TGTGCCAGCAGCTTCAGGACAGGGGCCTACGAGCAGTACTCC. Translation: CASSFRTGAYEQYS.

This clone came up many times. Without the conserved terminal phenylalanine or tryptophan, this CDR3 likely stems from a read error. The chain employs TRBV9 and TRBJ2-1; 11 nucleotides align to TRBD2. V was pared by 4 bases and J by 2 bases, with 2 bases of the junction left unmatched. The germline V gene has CDR1 SGDLS and CDR2 YYNGEE. The CDR3 loop spans 15 amino acids. CDR3 protein: CASSLTSGAYNEQFV. CDR3 in DNA: TGTGCCAGCAGCCTGACTAGCGGGGCCTACAATGAGCAGTTCGTC.

The table lists this clone with a few counts. The V gene is TRBV20-1, the J gene TRBJ2-7; TRBD2 agrees at 12 bases. Germline values: CDR1 DFQATT, CDR2 SNEGSKA (reference sequence). J was trimmed by 2 bases and V by 6 bases; bases with no gene match: 5. CDR3 length: 14 residues. CDR3 nucleotides: TGCAGTGCCACCGGACTAGCGGGACCCTACGAGCAGTACTTC. Its protein product is CSATGLAGPYEQYF.

This clone was detected ten times or more. The V gene is TRBV28, the J gene TRBJ1-2; 10 bases fit TRBD1. The CDR3 totals 15 residues. Germline trimming cut 5 bases from V and 7 bases from J; bases unmatched to any gene: 10. Germline CDR1 MDHEN, CDR2 SYDVKM. The CDR3 DNA reads TGTGCCAGCAGTGTTCCGGGACAGGGGATACGTGGCTACACCTTC. Amino acids: CASSVPGQGIRGYTF.

This clone was seen a few times. V and J are TRBV30 and TRBJ1-2, with a tentative D call TRBD1 (6 bases). The CDR3 sequence is 14 residues long. The germline V and J ends were trimmed by 0 bases and 4 bases, with 12 bases remaining between them. The V gene's germline CDR1 is GTSNPN and CDR2 SVGIG (reference sequence). This chain's CDR3 is CAWSVRGGGYGYTF. CDR3 coding DNA: TGTGCCTGGAGTGTACGTGGAGGGGGCTATGGCTACACCTTC.

This clone was seen ten or more times. V and J are TRBV6-1 and TRBJ2-1; the match to TRBD2 covers 7 bases. The J segment lost 3 bases and the V segment lost 2 bases, leaving 7 bases of the junction unmatched. Germline CDR1 is MNHNS and CDR2 is SASEGT. The CDR3 spans 16 residues. DNA of the CDR3: TGTGCCAGCAGTGAACGCGCGGCGGGGGACTACAATGAGCAGTTCTTC. Translated: CASSERAAGDYNEQFF.

The DNA of the CDR3 is TGTGCCAGCAGGACAACCGGGACTAGCGGGAGTGGTGGGCAGTTCTTC. It specifies CASRTTGTSGSGGQFF. The J gene is TRBJ2-1, the V gene TRBV11-2, with 14 bases lining up with TRBD2. The germline V gene has CDR1 SGHAT and CDR2 FQNNGV. V dropped 6 bases and J dropped 12; count of bases not matched to a gene: 13. This CDR3 is built from 16 residues.

The rearrangement uses TRBV6-5 and TRBJ2-2, with D possibly matching TRBD1 (5 bases). Germline assignment: CDR1 MNHEY and CDR2 SVGAGI. The CDR3 is made up of 14 amino acids. V shed 2 bases and J shed 5 bases, with 9 bases lying between them. Here the CDR3 reads CASSYDSGTGELFF. The CDR3 bases are TGTGCCAGCAGTTACGACAGTGGAACCGGGGAGCTGTTTTTT.

A note on this clone: At the DNA level, this CDR3 is encoded by other sequences in the same sample as well. The chain links TRBV9 to TRBJ2-1, with D tentatively TRBD1 (6 bases). Germline V gene sequence: CDR1 SGDLS, CDR2 YYNGEE. This CDR3 is built from 15 residues. The ends were cut back, 4 bases at V and 0 bases at J, with 11 bases in the middle. In DNA form, the CDR3 reads TGTGCCAGCAGCTCAGGACAGAGCTCCTACAATGAGCAGTTCTTC. Protein: CASSSGQSSYNEQFF. Combining the CDR3 with reference TRBV9 and TRBJ2-1 gives the whole variable domain DSGVTQTPKHLITATGQRVTLRCSPRSGDLSVYWYQQSLDQGLQFLIQYYNGEERAKGNILERFSAQQFPDLHSELNLSSLELGDSALYFCASSSGQSSYNEQFFGPGTRLTVL.

This clone occurred many times. Since a much larger clone is just one base distant, this may be a read error. Lacking the conserved final phenylalanine or tryptophan, this CDR3 likely reflects a read error. The chain employs TRBV27 and TRBJ2-1; TRBD1 might be the D (5 bases). There are 13 residues in the CDR3. V was cut by 3 bases and J by 6 bases, with 9 bases left in between. Germline V gene data show CDR1 as MNHEY and CDR2 as SMNVEV (reference sequence). The CDR3: CASSLRQSNEQFV. The CDR3 DNA sequence: TGTGCCAGCAGTTTGAGACAGTCCAATGAGCAGTTCGTC.

There are a few counts of this clone. The J gene is TRBJ1-1, the V gene TRBV24-1; possible D gene TRBD1, 6 bases. V shed 5 bases and J shed 2 bases, with 8 bases lying between them. CDR3 length equals 13 residues. The germline V gene has CDR1 KGHDR and CDR2 SFDVKD. The CDR3: CATSGGLNTEAFF. Here the CDR3 DNA reads TGTGCCACCAGTGGGGGGCTAAACACTGAAGCTTTCTTT.

Comments on this clone: An end of the junction does not agree with germline; a read error may underlie this. The V gene is TRBV27, the J gene TRBJ2-2, with 10 bases identical to TRBD2. The CDR3 is made up of 18 amino acids. The V gene's germline CDR1 is MNHEY and CDR2 SMNVEV (reference sequence). The DNA for the CDR3 is TGTGCCAGCAGCCAATACTCCCCGGGACTAGCGAAGACCGGGGAGCTGTTTTTT. This translates into CASSQYSPGLAKTGELFF.

This clone counts as medium-sized. The chain links TRBV24-1 to TRBJ2-1; 15 positions agree with TRBD2. Germline V lookup: CDR1 KGHDR, CDR2 SFDVKD. There are 16 residues in the CDR3. J lost 9 bases, V lost 5 bases, and 7 bases had no gene match. The CDR3 here is CATSVRPGLAGGEQFF. DNA of the CDR3: TGTGCCACCAGTGTCCGACCGGGACTAGCGGGGGGTGAGCAGTTCTTC.

The rearrangement uses TRBV30 and TRBJ1-5; 7 bases match TRBD1. With 3 bases clipped from V and 5 bases from J, the junction kept 10 bases outside the gene matches. The CDR3 is made up of 15 amino acids. From germline, CDR1 is GTSNPN and CDR2 SVGIG (reference sequence). CDR3 loop: CAWRSQGGRHQPQHF. In nucleotides, the CDR3 is TGTGCCTGGAGGTCACAAGGGGGCCGACATCAGCCCCAGCATTTT.

The V and J genes are TRBV12-3 or TRBV12-4 and TRBJ1-1; tentative D call: TRBD1 (5 bases). V was cut by 7 bases and J by 3 bases, with 18 bases left in between. The CDR3 extends over 15 amino acids. The CDR3 here is CASTPGAFGDTEAFF. CDR3 bases: TGTGCCAGCACCCCTGGGGCTTTTGGGGACACTGAAGCTTTCTTT.

The chain has TRBV6-1 and TRBJ2-7, with 12 bases matching TRBD2. This CDR3 is built from 15 residues. V lost 5 bases to trimming and J lost 4 bases; unmatched junction nucleotides: 6. Germline CDR1 MNHNS, CDR2 SASEGT. The CDR3 spells CASSLTSGSAYEQYF. CDR3 sequence (DNA): TGTGCCAGCAGTCTGACTAGCGGGAGTGCTTACGAGCAGTACTTC.

A remark on this clone: A far bigger clonotype differs at one base, so this is likely a read error. This chain links TRBV19 with TRBJ2-1, with TRBD1 matching 7 bases. Germline CDR1 and CDR2: LNHDA and SQIVND (reference sequence). The CDR3 is made up of 15 amino acids. The CDR3 protein is CVSSDLTGPVDEQFF. The CDR3 nucleotides are TGTGTCAGTAGTGACCTGACAGGGCCGGTCGATGAGCAGTTCTTC.

The chain combines TRBV19 with TRBJ1-1; D is perhaps TRBD1 (6 bases). Trimming took 3 bases from V and 0 from J, leaving 8 bases between them. The CDR3 spans 14 residues. CDR1 and CDR2 from the germline V gene are LNHDA and SQIVND (reference sequence). The CDR3 DNA reads as TGTGCCAGTAGTATCGGACAGCTGAACACTGAAGCTTTCTTT. Protein sequence: CASSIGQLNTEAFF. The entire variable domain, with the rest obtained from reference TRBV19 and TRBJ1-1, is as follows: DGGITQSPKYLFRKEGQNVTLSCEQNLNHDAMYWYRQDPGQGLRLIYYSQIVNDFQKGDIAEGYSVSREKKESFPLTVTSAQKNPTAFYLCASSIGQLNTEAFFGQGTRLTVV.

The chain combines TRBV2 with TRBJ1-2; TRBD1 is a possible D gene (5 bases). Germline V gene data show CDR1 as SNHLY and CDR2 as FYNNEI. The CDR3 has 13 residues. Between the trimmed V and J ends, which lost 11 bases and 4 bases, there was a span of 17 bases. DNA for the CDR3: TGTGCCGGTCAATGGGGGGGAGGCTATGGCTACACCTTC. It yields the protein CAGQWGGGYGYTF.

This sequence joins TRBV9 and TRBJ2-7; D is perhaps TRBD2 (6 bases). CDR3 length: 12 amino acids. Germline loops: CDR1 SGDLS, CDR2 YYNGEE. The V gene lost 2 bases and the J gene lost 7 bases, with 10 bases spanning the gap. In nucleotides, the CDR3 is TGTGCCAGCAGCGTCCTTGGGGGGGAGCAGTACTTC. It yields the protein CASSVLGGEQYF.

This sequence joins TRBV2 and TRBJ1-6; the D gene is possibly TRBD1 (5 bases). V shed 5 bases and J shed 0 bases, with 8 bases lying between them. The CDR3 is 15 amino acids. Germline values: CDR1 SNHLY, CDR2 FYNNEI. The CDR3 DNA is TGTGCCAGCAGTACCGGGGGCTCCTATAATTCACCCCTCCACTTT. This translates into CASSTGGSYNSPLHF.

This clone was seen a few times. The chain recombines TRBV20-1 with TRBJ1-1; no clear D. The V and J ends lost 0 bases and 5 bases respectively, with 7 bases between them. The germline gives CDR1 DFQATT, CDR2 SNEGSKA (reference sequence). The CDR3 is made up of 12 amino acids. CDR3 bases: TGCAGTGCTAGAGATGCTTGGACTGAAGCTTTCTTT. Translation gives CSARDAWTEAFF.